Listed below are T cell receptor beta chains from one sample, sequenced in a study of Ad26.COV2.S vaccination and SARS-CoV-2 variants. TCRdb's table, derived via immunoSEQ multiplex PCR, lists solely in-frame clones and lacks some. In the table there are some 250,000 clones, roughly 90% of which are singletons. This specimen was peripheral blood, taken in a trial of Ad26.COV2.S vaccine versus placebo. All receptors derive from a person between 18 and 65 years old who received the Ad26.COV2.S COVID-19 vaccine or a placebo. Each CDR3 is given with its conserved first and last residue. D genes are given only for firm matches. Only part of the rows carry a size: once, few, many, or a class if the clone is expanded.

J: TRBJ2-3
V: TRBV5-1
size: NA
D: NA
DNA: TGCGCCAGCAGCTTTTTGAATCAACCAGGGAGCACAGATACGCAGTATTTT
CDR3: CASSFLNQPGSTDTQYF

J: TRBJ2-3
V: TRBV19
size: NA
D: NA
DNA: TGTGCCAGTAGCCGAGGGGGGGGGCCCACAGATACGCAGTATTTT
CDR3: CASSRGGGPTDTQYF

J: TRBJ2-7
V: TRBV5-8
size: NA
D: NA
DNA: TGTGCCAGCGGGGCACACCCCTACGAGCAGTACTTC
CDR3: CASGAHPYEQYF

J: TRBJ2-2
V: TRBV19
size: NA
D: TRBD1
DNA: TGTGCCAGTACTACACCGGGACAGGGGGTGTCCGGGGAGCTGTTTTTT
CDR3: CASTTPGQGVSGELFF

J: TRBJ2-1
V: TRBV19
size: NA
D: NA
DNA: TGTGCCAGTAGTTTGAGGGACGTCAATGAGCAGTTCTTC
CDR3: CASSLRDVNEQFF

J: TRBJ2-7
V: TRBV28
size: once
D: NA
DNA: TGTGCCAGCAAGGGTTATCGGGAAGAGCAGTACTTC
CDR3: CASKGYREEQYF

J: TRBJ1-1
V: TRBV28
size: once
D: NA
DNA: TGTGCCAGCAGGCCAGGACAGCCCCTGGGTGAAGCTTTCTTT
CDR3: CASRPGQPLGEAFF

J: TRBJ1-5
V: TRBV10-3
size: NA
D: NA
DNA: TGTGCCATCAGTGAGTCGATGGGGTTAGGACAGCCCCAGCATTTT
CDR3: CAISESMGLGQPQHF

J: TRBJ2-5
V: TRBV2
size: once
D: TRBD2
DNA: TGTGCCAGCAGTTCTCTAGCGGGCAGCGAGACCCAGTACTTC
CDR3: CASSSLAGSETQYF

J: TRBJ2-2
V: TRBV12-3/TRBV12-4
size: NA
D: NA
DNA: TGTGCCAGCAGCGCCCCGAACACCGGGGAGCTGTTTTTT
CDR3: CASSAPNTGELFF

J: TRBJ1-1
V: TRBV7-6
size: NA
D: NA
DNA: TGTGCCAGCAGCTCACCTGGGCAGATCCGAGGGGCTTTCTTT
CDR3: CASSSPGQIRGAFF